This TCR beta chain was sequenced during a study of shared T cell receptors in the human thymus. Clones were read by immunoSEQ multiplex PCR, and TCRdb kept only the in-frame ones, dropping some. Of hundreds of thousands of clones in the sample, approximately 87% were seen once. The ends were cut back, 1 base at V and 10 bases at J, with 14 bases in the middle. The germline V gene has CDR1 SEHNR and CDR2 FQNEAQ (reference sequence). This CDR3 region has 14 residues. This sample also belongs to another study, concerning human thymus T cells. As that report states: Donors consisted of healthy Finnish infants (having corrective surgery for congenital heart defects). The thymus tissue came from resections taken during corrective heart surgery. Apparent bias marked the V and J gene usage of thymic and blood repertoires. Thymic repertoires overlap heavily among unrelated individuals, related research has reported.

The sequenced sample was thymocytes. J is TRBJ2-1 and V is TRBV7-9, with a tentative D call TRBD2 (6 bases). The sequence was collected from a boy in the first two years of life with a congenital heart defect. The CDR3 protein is CASSLVAGGGEQFF. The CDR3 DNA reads TGTGCCAGCAGCTTAGTGGCTGGAGGAGGGGAGCAGTTCTTC.